These 6 T cell receptor beta chains share one sample of origin, sequenced in a study of shared clonotypes between healthy human individuals. Here immunoSEQ multiplex PCR was the method, and the copy in TCRdb shows in-frame clones only, minus some. The sample comprises roughly 2,500,000 clones, under 95% of which are singletons, and approximately 0.37% rests with the top ten. Material for sequencing was naive CD4+ T cells from PBMCs. Subset in this sample: CD45RA+ positively selected. These receptors were taken from a man younger than 35 in good health. Some clones in this sample may be carry-over from other donors' samples.

The J gene is TRBJ2-1, the V gene TRBV5-6; D is unresolved. V lost 2 bases to trimming and J lost 4 bases, with 13 bases between them. In germline, CDR1 is SGHDT, CDR2 YYEEEE. The length of the CDR3 is 15 residues. Written as DNA, the CDR3 is TGTGCCAGCAGCTTAAGACGGATTCGATACAATGAGCAGTTCTTC. Its protein product is CASSLRRIRYNEQFF. Variable domain in full (rest from reference TRBV5-6 and TRBJ2-1): DAGVTQSPTHLIKTRGQQVTLRCSPKSGHDTVSWYQQALGQGPQFIFQYYEEEERQRGNFPDRFSGHQFPNYSSELNVNALLLGDSALYLCASSLRRIRYNEQFFGPGTRLTVL.

This CDR3 is CASSLSGSSYEQYF. As DNA, the CDR3 is TGTGCCAGCAGTTTAAGCGGGAGCTCCTACGAGCAGTACTTC. The genes are TRBV6-6 and TRBJ2-7; 8 bases are shared with TRBD2. Germline V CDR1 and CDR2: MNHNY, SVGAGI (reference sequence). The CDR3 contains 14 residues. The J segment lost 0 bases and the V segment lost 4 bases, leaving 2 bases of the junction unmatched.

This clone was seen a single time. The V call is TRBV19, the J call TRBJ1-4, with D hard to call. The CDR3 spans 14 residues. CDR1 is LNHDA and CDR2 is SQIVND in the germline V gene (reference sequence). V was shortened by 6 bases and J by 8 bases, with 16 bases between the two germline ends. CDR3 nucleotides: TGTGCCAGTAGATTGACGGCTGGTCGAGAAAAACTGTTTTTT. Protein: CASRLTAGREKLFF. The entire variable domain, with the rest obtained from reference TRBV19 and TRBJ1-4, is as follows: DGGITQSPKYLFRKEGQNVTLSCEQNLNHDAMYWYRQDPGQGLRLIYYSQIVNDFQKGDIAEGYSVSREKKESFPLTVTSAQKNPTAFYLCASRLTAGREKLFFGSGTQLSVL.

This rearrangement joins TRBV11-3 to TRBJ2-3; unclear D gene. Germline CDR1 and CDR2: SGHNT and YENEEA. The CDR3 consists of 14 residues. Trimming pared 0 bases from V and 4 bases from J, leaving 8 bases between. This CDR3 reads CASSLETGSDTQYF. The CDR3 DNA reads as TGTGCCAGCAGCTTAGAAACCGGGTCAGATACGCAGTATTTT.

This chain connects TRBV6-6 to TRBJ2-7; D might be TRBD2 (6 bases). The CDR3 loop spans 14 amino acids. Germline V gene data show CDR1 as MNHNY and CDR2 as SVGAGI (reference sequence). V lost 7 bases and J 7 bases, leaving 20 bases between the germline ends. In DNA, the CDR3 is TGTGCCAGCAACACCCGGTCCGGGGGTGGAGAGCAGTACTTC. It is translated as CASNTRSGGGEQYF.

V gene TRBV18 combines with J gene TRBJ1-1; D ambiguous. Per the germline V gene, CDR1 is KGHSH and CDR2 is LQKENI. Trimming removed 3 bases from V and 5 bases from J, with 16 bases in between. This CDR3 region has 15 residues. The CDR3 coding sequence is TGTGCCAGCTCACCCTTCGGTCCCACGGGGACTGAAGCTTTCTTT. It is translated as CASSPFGPTGTEAFF.